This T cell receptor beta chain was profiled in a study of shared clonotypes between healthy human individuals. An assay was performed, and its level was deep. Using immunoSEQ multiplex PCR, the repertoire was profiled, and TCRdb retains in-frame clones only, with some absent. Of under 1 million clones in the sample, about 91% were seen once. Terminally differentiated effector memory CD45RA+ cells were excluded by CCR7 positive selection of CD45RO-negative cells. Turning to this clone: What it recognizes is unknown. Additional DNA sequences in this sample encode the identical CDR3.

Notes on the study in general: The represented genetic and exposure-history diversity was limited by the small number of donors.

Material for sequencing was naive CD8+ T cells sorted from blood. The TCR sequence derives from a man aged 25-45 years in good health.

The CDR3 nucleotides are TGTGCCAGCAGTGGCTTAGCGGGTACTTACGAGCAGTACTTC. Protein product: CASSGLAGTYEQYF. The genes are TRBV2 and TRBJ2-7; 7 bases fit TRBD2. CDR3 length: 14 amino acids. V was clipped by 4 bases and J by 4 bases; unmatched bases: 7. Looked up from germline, CDR1 is SNHLY and CDR2 is FYNNEI.